This T cell receptor beta chain was identified in a study of T cell responses to AZD1222 COVID-19 vaccine. V lost 5 bases and J lost 2; bases outside the gene matches: 10. Germline CDR1 is MNHEY and CDR2 is SMNVEV (reference sequence). The CDR3 is made up of 19 amino acids. Profiling relied on immunoSEQ multiplex PCR, and the TCRdb table lists in-frame clones only, not all of them. Of about 130,000 clones listed, approximately 88% are singletons. This clonotype was sampled from an adult in good health. The sample was peripheral blood, taken on day 0 of AZD1222 vaccination. The genes are TRBV27 and TRBJ2-2; 14 bases fit TRBD2. CDR3 bases: TGTGCCAGCAGTATACGGACTAGCGGGAGGACAGTCAACACCGGGGAGCTGTTTTTT. It specifies CASSIRTSGRTVNTGELFF.